This T cell receptor (beta chain) was sequenced for a study of cytomegalovirus exposure and HLA in healthy donors. J lost 10 bases, V lost 5 bases, and 12 bases had no gene match. Germline V gene sequence: CDR1 SGHRS, CDR2 YFSETQ. This CDR3 comprises 15 residues. The data were produced by immunoSEQ multiplex PCR, yet TCRdb's version contains in-frame clones alone and is incomplete. Of about 220,000 clones detected, under 95% appear once; the ten largest clones hold 0.85% to 1.2%. The chain joins TRBV5-1 to TRBJ2-1; 10 bases map to TRBD1. The TCR sequence derives from a woman between 18 and 29 years old in good health and CMV-seronegative. The sample was PBMCs. The chain's CDR3 is CASRGLDRGLKEQFF. The CDR3 region has the DNA TGCGCCAGCAGGGGTCTGGACAGGGGGTTGAAGGAGCAGTTCTTC.